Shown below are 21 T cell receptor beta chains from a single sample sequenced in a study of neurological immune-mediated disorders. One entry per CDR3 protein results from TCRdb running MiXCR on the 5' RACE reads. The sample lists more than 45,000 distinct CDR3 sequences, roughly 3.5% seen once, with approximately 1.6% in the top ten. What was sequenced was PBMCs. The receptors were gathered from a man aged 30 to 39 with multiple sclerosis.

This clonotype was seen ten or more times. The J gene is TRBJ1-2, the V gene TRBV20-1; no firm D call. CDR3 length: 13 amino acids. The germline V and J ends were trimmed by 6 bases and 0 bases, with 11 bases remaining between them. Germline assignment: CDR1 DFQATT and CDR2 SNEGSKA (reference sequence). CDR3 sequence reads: CSAWTITNYGYTF. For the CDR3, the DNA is TGCAGTGCGTGGACGATAACTAACTATGGCTACACCTTC.

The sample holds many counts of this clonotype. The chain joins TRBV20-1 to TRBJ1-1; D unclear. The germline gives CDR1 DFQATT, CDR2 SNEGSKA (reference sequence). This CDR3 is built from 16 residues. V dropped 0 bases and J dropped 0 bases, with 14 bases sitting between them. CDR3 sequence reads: CSARDGGSLMNTEAFF. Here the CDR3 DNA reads TGCAGTGCTAGAGATGGTGGCAGCCTAATGAACACTGAAGCTTTCTTT.

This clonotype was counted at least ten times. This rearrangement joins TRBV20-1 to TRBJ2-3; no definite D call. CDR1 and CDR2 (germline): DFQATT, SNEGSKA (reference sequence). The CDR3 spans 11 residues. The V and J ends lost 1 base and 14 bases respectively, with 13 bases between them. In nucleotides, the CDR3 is TGCAGTGCTAGAGCACCAGGCAAGGGGTATTTT. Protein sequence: CSARAPGKGYF.

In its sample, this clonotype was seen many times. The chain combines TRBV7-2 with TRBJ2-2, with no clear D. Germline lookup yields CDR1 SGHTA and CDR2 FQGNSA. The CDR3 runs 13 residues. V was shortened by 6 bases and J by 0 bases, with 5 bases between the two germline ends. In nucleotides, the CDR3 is TGTGCCAGCAGTAGGTCGAACACCGGGGAGCTGTTTTTT. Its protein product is CASSRSNTGELFF.

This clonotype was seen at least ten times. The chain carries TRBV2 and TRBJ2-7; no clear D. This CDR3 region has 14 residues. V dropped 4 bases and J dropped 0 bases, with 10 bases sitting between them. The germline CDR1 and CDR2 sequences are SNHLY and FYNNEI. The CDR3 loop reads CASSVRVPSYEQYF. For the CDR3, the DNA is TGTGCCAGCAGTGTACGGGTCCCCTCCTACGAGCAGTACTTC.

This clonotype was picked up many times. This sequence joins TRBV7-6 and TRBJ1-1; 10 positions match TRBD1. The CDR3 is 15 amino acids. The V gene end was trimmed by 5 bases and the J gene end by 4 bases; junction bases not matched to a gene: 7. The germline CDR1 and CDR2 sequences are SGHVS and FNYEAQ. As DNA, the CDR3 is TGTGCCAGCAGCACAGGGACAGGGGCCGTCACTGAAGCTTTCTTT. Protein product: CASSTGTGAVTEAFF.

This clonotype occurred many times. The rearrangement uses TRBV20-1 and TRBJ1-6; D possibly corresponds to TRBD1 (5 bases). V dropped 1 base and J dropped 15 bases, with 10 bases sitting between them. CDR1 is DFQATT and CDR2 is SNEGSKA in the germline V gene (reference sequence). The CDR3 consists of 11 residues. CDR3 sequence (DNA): TGCAGTGCTAGAGGGGACGCTATCCTCCACTTT. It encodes CSARGDAILHF.

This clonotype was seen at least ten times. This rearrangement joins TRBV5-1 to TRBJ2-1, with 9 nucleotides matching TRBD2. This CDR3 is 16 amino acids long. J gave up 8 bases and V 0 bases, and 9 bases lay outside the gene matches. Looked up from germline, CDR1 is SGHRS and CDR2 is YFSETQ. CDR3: CASSLGLAGTGDEQFF. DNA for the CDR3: TGCGCCAGCAGCTTGGGGCTAGCGGGGACCGGGGATGAGCAGTTCTTC.

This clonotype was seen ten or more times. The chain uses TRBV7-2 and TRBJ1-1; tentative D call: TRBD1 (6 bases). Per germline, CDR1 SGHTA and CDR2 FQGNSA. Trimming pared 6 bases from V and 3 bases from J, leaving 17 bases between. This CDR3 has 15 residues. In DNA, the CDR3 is TGTGCCAGCAGGGGCTCTTACGGGGGGCACACTGAAGCTTTCTTT. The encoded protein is CASRGSYGGHTEAFF.

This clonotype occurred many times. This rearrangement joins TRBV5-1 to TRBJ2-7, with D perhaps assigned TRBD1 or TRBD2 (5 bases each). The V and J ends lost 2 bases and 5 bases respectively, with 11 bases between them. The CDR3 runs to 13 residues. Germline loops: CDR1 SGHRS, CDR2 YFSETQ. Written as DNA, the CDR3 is TGCGCCAGCAGCTTATACGGGACCGACGAGCAGTACTTC. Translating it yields CASSLYGTDEQYF.

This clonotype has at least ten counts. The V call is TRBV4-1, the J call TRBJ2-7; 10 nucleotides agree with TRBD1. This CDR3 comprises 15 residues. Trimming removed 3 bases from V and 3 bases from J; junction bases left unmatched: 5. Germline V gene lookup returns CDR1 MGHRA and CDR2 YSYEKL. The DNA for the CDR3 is TGCGCCAGCAGCCACCGTGGACAGGGGGTCTACGAGCAGTACTTC. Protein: CASSHRGQGVYEQYF.

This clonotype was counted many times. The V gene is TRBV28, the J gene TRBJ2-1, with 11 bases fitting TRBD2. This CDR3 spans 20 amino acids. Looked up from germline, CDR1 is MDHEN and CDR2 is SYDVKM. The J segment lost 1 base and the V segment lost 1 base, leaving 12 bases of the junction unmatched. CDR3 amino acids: CASSLSTSGSAGVSYNEQFF. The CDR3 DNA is TGTGCCAGCAGTTTATCCACTAGCGGGAGTGCTGGGGTATCCTACAATGAGCAGTTCTTC.

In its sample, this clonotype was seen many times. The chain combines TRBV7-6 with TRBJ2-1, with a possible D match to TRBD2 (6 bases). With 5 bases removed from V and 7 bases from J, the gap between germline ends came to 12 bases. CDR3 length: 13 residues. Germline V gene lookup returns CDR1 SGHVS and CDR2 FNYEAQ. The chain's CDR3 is CASSRRRANEQFF. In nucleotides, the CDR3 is TGTGCCAGCAGCCGCAGGAGGGCAAATGAGCAGTTCTTC.

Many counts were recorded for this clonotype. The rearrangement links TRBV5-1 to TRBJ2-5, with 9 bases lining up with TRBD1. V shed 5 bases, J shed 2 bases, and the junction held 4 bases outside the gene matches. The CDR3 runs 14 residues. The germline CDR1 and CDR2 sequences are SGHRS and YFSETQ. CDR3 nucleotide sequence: TGCGCCAGCAGTCTGGACAGGGGTCAAGAGACCCAGTACTTC. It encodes CASSLDRGQETQYF.

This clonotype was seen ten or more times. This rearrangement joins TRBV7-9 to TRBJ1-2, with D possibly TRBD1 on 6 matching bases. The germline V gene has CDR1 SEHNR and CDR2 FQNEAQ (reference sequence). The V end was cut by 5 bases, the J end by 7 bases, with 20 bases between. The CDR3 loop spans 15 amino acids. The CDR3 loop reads CASSHRAGEGGGYTF. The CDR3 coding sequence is TGTGCCAGCAGCCACCGCGCAGGGGAAGGGGGTGGCTACACCTTC.

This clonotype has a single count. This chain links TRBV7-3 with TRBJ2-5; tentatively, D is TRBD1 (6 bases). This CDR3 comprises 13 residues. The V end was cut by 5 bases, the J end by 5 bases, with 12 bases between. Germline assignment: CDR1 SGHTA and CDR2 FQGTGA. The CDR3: CASSVHRDETQYF. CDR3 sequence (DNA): TGTGCCAGCAGCGTCCACAGGGACGAGACCCAGTACTTC.

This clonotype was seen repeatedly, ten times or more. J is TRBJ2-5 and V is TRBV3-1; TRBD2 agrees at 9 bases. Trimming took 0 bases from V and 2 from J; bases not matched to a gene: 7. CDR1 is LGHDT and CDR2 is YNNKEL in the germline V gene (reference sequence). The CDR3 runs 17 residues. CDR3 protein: CASSQEAASGVQETQYF. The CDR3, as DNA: TGTGCCAGCAGCCAAGAGGCCGCTAGCGGGGTACAAGAGACCCAGTACTTC.

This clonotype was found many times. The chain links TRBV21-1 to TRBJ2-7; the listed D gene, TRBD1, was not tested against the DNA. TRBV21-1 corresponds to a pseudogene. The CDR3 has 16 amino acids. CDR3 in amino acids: CAGETGGKSGLYEQYF. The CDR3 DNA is TGTGCCGGAGAAACAGGGGGCAAGAGTGGGCTCTACGAGCAGTACTTC.

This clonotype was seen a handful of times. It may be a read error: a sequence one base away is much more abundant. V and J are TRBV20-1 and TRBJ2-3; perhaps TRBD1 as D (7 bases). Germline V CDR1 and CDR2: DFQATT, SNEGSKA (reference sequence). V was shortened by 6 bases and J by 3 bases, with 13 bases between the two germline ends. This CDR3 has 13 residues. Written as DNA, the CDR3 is TGCAGTGCCAGGGGGGCGAAGACAGATACGCAGTATTTT. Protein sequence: CSARGAKTDTQYF.

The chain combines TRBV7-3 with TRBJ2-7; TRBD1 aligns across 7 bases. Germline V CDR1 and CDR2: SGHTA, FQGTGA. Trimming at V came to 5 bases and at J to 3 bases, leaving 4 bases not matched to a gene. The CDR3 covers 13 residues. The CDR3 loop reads CASSPGDSYEQYF. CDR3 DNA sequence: TGTGCCAGCAGCCCCGGGGACAGCTACGAGCAGTACTTC.

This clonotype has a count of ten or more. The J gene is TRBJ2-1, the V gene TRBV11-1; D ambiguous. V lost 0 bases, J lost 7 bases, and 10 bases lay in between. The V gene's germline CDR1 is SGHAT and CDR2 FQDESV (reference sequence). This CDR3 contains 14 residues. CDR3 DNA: TGTGCCAGCAGCTTAGCGATTCCGGGTAATGAGCAGTTCTTC. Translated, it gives CASSLAIPGNEQFF.